The 4 T cell receptor beta chains reported below all come from one sample, sequenced in a study of blood T cell repertoires in COVID-19. The table came from immunoSEQ multiplex PCR; TCRdb's copy has only in-frame clones and leaves some out. This sample has fewer than 250,000 clones, with roughly 80% found just once. What was sequenced was peripheral blood. Receptors originate from a man aged 55 to 70 with acute or convalescent COVID-19.

The chain joins TRBV2 to TRBJ1-2; D uncertain. Germline-derived CDR1 and CDR2 are SNHLY and FYNNEI. The CDR3 extends over 15 amino acids. The V gene lost 8 bases and the J gene lost 0 bases, with 16 bases spanning the gap. Here the CDR3 DNA reads TGTGCCAGCTCTCGAAACACCGAAGCTAACTATGGCTACACCTTC. This gives the protein CASSRNTEANYGYTF.

The genes are TRBV5-1 and TRBJ2-2, with D possibly being TRBD1 (6 bases). The germline gives CDR1 SGHRS, CDR2 YFSETQ. V lost 7 bases to trimming and J lost 2 bases, with 15 bases between them. CDR3 size: 15 residues. The CDR3 here is CASWIGRGNTGELFF. DNA for the CDR3: TGCGCCAGCTGGATCGGCAGGGGTAACACCGGGGAGCTGTTTTTT.

This clone was observed a handful of times. The gene calls are TRBV20-1 and TRBJ2-1; 9 nucleotides align to TRBD2. Germline CDR1 and CDR2: DFQATT and SNEGSKA (reference sequence). Unmatched junction bases numbered 4, after V lost 3 bases and J lost 7 bases. The CDR3 has 13 amino acids. The CDR3: CSASSGSWNEQFF. For the CDR3, the DNA is TGCAGTGCTAGTAGCGGGAGTTGGAATGAGCAGTTCTTC.

The rearrangement joins TRBV19 to TRBJ2-7; 9 bases are shared with TRBD2. The V gene's germline CDR1 is LNHDA and CDR2 SQIVND (reference sequence). The junction had 8 bases not matched to a gene; V was cut back by 6 bases and J by 2 bases. This CDR3 has 15 amino acids. CDR3 sequence reads: CASRSVAGGPYEQYF. CDR3 nucleotides: TGTGCCAGTAGATCGGTGGCGGGGGGGCCCTACGAGCAGTACTTC. The variable domain in full, completed from reference TRBV19 and TRBJ2-7, reads DGGITQSPKYLFRKEGQNVTLSCEQNLNHDAMYWYRQDPGQGLRLIYYSQIVNDFQKGDIAEGYSVSREKKESFPLTVTSAQKNPTAFYLCASRSVAGGPYEQYFGPGTRLTVT.